The 31 T cell receptor beta chains reported below all come from one sample, sequenced in a study of OX40 agonist ivuxolimab in advanced cancers. Sequencing used immunoSEQ multiplex PCR; TCRdb keeps in-frame clones, though not all of them. This sample yields about 82,000 clones, of which around nine tenths are seen a single time; over 0.6% belongs to the top ten. The source material was CD4+ or CD8+ T cells sorted from blood, sampled in a trial of the OX40 agonist ivuxolimab. The origin of the receptors is an adult with an advanced solid tumor such as melanoma, head and neck, liver or kidney cancer.

Here the CDR3 DNA reads TGTGCCAGCAGCCTCGAGGGTAGAATCACTGAAGCTTTCTTT. It encodes CASSLEGRITEAFF. The chain joins TRBV7-3 to TRBJ1-1; no clear D gene. The CDR3 extends over 14 amino acids. Germline V gives CDR1 SGHTA, CDR2 FQGTGA. V lost 5 bases and J lost 4, with 14 bases in between.

This rearrangement joins TRBV5-1 to TRBJ2-2, with 10 bases identical to TRBD2. Germline V gene sequence: CDR1 SGHRS, CDR2 YFSETQ. There are 16 residues in the CDR3. The trim removed 0 bases at V and 3 bases at J, leaving 2 bases unmatched. In nucleotides, the CDR3 is TGCGCCAGCAGCTTGGGCCTAGCGGGAGACACCGGGGAGCTGTTTTTT. This encodes CASSLGLAGDTGELFF. Full variable domain (outside the CDR3, taken from reference TRBV5-1 and TRBJ2-2): KAGVTQTPRYLIKTRGQQVTLSCSPISGHRSVSWYQQTPGQGLQFLFEYFSETQRNKGNFPGRFSGRQFSNSRSEMNVSTLELGDSALYLCASSLGLAGDTGELFFGEGSRLTVL.

The rearrangement uses TRBV27 and TRBJ2-7, with TRBD1 matching over 8 bases. Germline V gene lookup returns CDR1 MNHEY and CDR2 SMNVEV (reference sequence). This CDR3 region has 14 residues. V was clipped by 6 bases and J by 0 bases; unmatched bases: 4. As DNA, the CDR3 is TGTGCCAGCAGCCGACAGGGGAGCTCCTACGAGCAGTACTTC. This sequence encodes CASSRQGSSYEQYF.

V gene TRBV18 combines with J gene TRBJ2-7, with 11 bases aligning to TRBD1. The V segment lost 5 bases and the J segment 3 bases; nucleotides outside the gene matches: 6. This CDR3 has 15 amino acids. Germline V gives CDR1 KGHSH, CDR2 LQKENI. In DNA, the CDR3 is TGTGCCAGCTCAACCGGACAGGGGGCTTTCTACGAGCAGTACTTC. Translating gives CASSTGQGAFYEQYF.

The J gene is TRBJ2-5, the V gene TRBV6-5; 7 positions match TRBD1. This CDR3 has 14 amino acids. Germline CDR1 is MNHEY and CDR2 is SVGAGI. V was clipped by 5 bases and J by 7 bases; unmatched bases: 10. The CDR3 nucleotides are TGTGCCAGCAGTCCAGACAGGGAGAGGGGGACCCAGTACTTC. Translating it yields CASSPDRERGTQYF.

This chain joins TRBV6-6 and TRBJ2-3, with D possibly TRBD2 on 6 matching bases. Germline lookup yields CDR1 MNHNY and CDR2 SVGAGI (reference sequence). The CDR3 is made up of 15 amino acids. V shed 1 base and J shed 0 bases, with 8 bases lying between them. The CDR3 DNA sequence: TGTGCCAGCAGTTACTGGGGGACTAGCACAGATACGCAGTATTTT. Amino acids: CASSYWGTSTDTQYF.

This clone was detected once. V usage is TRBV23-1 and J usage is TRBJ1-5, with 8 bases lining up with TRBD1. TRBV23-1 qualifies as an ORF whose function is uncertain. This CDR3 has 16 amino acids. Trimming removed 6 bases from V and 6 bases from J; junction bases left unmatched: 13. In nucleotides, the CDR3 is TGCGCCAGCAGCATCGGACAGGGCCGATTCAGTCAGCCCCAGCATTTT. It specifies CASSIGQGRFSQPQHF.

The chain links TRBV5-1 to TRBJ1-1, with 11 bases that match TRBD1. Trimming at V came to 2 bases and at J to 4 bases, leaving 1 base not matched to a gene. The germline V gene has CDR1 SGHRS and CDR2 YFSETQ. The CDR3 runs to 14 residues. CDR3 coding DNA: TGCGCCAGCAGCTTCGGGACAGGGGGCACTGAAGCTTTCTTT. Encoded protein: CASSFGTGGTEAFF.

The genes are TRBV21-1 and TRBJ2-3; the table gives TRBD2 as D, unverified against the DNA. TRBV21-1 has pseudogene status. The CDR3 spans 15 residues. CDR3 DNA: TGTGCCAGCAGCAATATCCATCCTAGGTCAGATACGCAGTATTTT. Protein product: CASSNIHPRSDTQYF.

This chain connects TRBV11-1 to TRBJ2-3; 9 bases map to TRBD1. V trimming: 3 bases; J trimming: 5 bases; junction bases outside the gene matches: 12. The CDR3 is 17 amino acids. The germline CDR1 and CDR2 sequences are SGHAT and FQDESV (reference sequence). The CDR3 DNA is TGTGCCAGCAGCTTGGACAGGGGTCAAACCGAAATAGATACGCAGTATTTT. It encodes CASSLDRGQTEIDTQYF.

J is TRBJ2-7 and V is TRBV9; 9 bases agree with TRBD1. CDR3 size: 13 residues. Unmatched junction bases numbered 4, after V lost 7 bases and J lost 2 bases. The germline V gene encodes CDR1 SGDLS and CDR2 YYNGEE. CDR3: CASGDRVTYEQYF. DNA for the CDR3: TGTGCCAGCGGGGACAGGGTAACCTACGAGCAGTACTTC.

This rearrangement joins TRBV7-9 to TRBJ1-2; D remains ambiguous. CDR3 length: 13 amino acids. Germline V gene lookup returns CDR1 SEHNR and CDR2 FQNEAQ (reference sequence). V was trimmed by 4 bases and J by 7 bases, leaving 13 bases between them. The CDR3 sequence is CASSWQDFGGYTF. The CDR3, as DNA: TGTGCCAGCAGCTGGCAGGATTTTGGTGGCTACACCTTC.

The rearrangement joins TRBV5-5 to TRBJ1-3; 10 bases match TRBD1. The CDR3 spans 14 residues. In germline, CDR1 is SGHKS, CDR2 YYEKEE (reference sequence). V dropped 4 bases and J dropped 4; count of bases not matched to a gene: 2. For the CDR3, the DNA is TGTGCCAGCAGCCAGGGACAGGGGGGAAACACCATATATTTT. Its translation is CASSQGQGGNTIYF. Using reference TRBV5-5 and TRBJ1-3 for the parts outside the CDR3, the full variable domain is DAGVTQSPTHLIKTRGQQVTLRCSPISGHKSVSWYQQVLGQGPQFIFQYYEKEERGRGNFPDRFSARQFPNYSSELNVNALLLGDSALYLCASSQGQGGNTIYFGEGSWLTVV.

The chain is built from TRBV5-6 and TRBJ2-1, with D possibly TRBD2 on 6 matching bases. V was shortened by 0 bases and J by 9 bases, with 7 bases between the two germline ends. The CDR3 runs 12 residues. Germline V CDR1 and CDR2: SGHDT, YYEEEE. This CDR3 reads CASSLVGLEQFF. DNA of the CDR3: TGTGCCAGCAGCTTGGTGGGACTTGAGCAGTTCTTC.

The chain uses TRBV14 and TRBJ1-2; 9 bases match TRBD1. Germline loops: CDR1 SGHDN, CDR2 FVKESK. This CDR3 has 15 residues. V lost 3 bases and J lost 4; bases outside the gene matches: 6. The DNA of the CDR3 is TGTGCCAGCAGCCAGGGGACAGGGAGGGCCTATGGCTACACCTTC. It specifies CASSQGTGRAYGYTF.

V and J are TRBV6-1 and TRBJ1-4, with 7 bases lining up with TRBD1. The germline CDR1 and CDR2 sequences are MNHNS and SASEGT. J lost 5 bases, V lost 3 bases, and 9 bases had no gene match. There are 16 residues in the CDR3. For the CDR3, the DNA is TGTGCCAGCAGTGATACCGGGACAGAAGAAAATGAAAAACTGTTTTTT. It is translated as CASSDTGTEENEKLFF.

The chain joins TRBV5-1 to TRBJ2-7, with 7 bases identical to TRBD1. There are 15 residues in the CDR3. V dropped 2 bases and J dropped 0; count of bases not matched to a gene: 5. CDR1 and CDR2 (germline): SGHRS, YFSETQ. CDR3 bases: TGCGCCAGCAGCTTAGGGGACAGTGGCTCCTACGAGCAGTACTTC. This gives the protein CASSLGDSGSYEQYF.

This clone was seen only once. The V gene is TRBV11-3, the J gene TRBJ2-3, with TRBD1 matching over 9 bases. The CDR3 length is 16 residues. Trimming cost V 3 bases and J 3 bases; bases outside gene matches: 7. Germline V gives CDR1 SGHNT, CDR2 YENEEA. CDR3 amino acids: CASSFSGQGLTDTQYF. CDR3 in DNA: TGTGCCAGCAGCTTCAGCGGACAGGGGTTGACAGATACGCAGTATTTT.

The chain is built from TRBV5-5 and TRBJ2-7; 15 bases are shared with TRBD2. Looked up from germline, CDR1 is SGHKS and CDR2 is YYEKEE (reference sequence). J gave up 7 bases and V 4 bases, and 6 bases lay outside the gene matches. CDR3 length: 15 amino acids. The CDR3 bases are TGTGCCAGCAGCCAGGGACTAGCGGGAGGTTTGGAGCAGTACTTC. Encoded protein: CASSQGLAGGLEQYF.

This rearrangement joins TRBV13 to TRBJ1-2, with 7 nucleotides matching TRBD1. This CDR3 has 15 residues. Per the germline V gene, CDR1 is PRHDT and CDR2 is FYEKMQ (reference sequence). Trimming removed 4 bases from V and 2 bases from J; junction bases left unmatched: 7. In DNA, the CDR3 is TGTGCCAGCAGCTCCGAGGGGGGACAGAACTATGGCTACACCTTC. It translates to CASSSEGGQNYGYTF.

This rearrangement joins TRBV6-5 to TRBJ1-2; weak D call: TRBD1 (5 bases). From germline, CDR1 is MNHEY and CDR2 SVGAGI. The CDR3 loop spans 16 amino acids. The V end was cut by 0 bases, the J end by 4 bases, with 15 bases between. CDR3 DNA sequence: TGTGCCAGCAGTTACTCGTTGGCAGGGTATAGCTATGGCTACACCTTC. Translation: CASSYSLAGYSYGYTF.

The genes are TRBV5-8 and TRBJ1-4; tentative D call: TRBD1 (5 bases). V was shortened by 0 bases and J by 11 bases, with 8 bases between the two germline ends. CDR3 length: 12 amino acids. Germline CDR1 is SGHTS and CDR2 is YDEGEE. CDR3 loop: CASSLVTAKLFF. As DNA, the CDR3 is TGTGCCAGCAGCTTGGTGACAGCCAAACTGTTTTTT.

This clone came up once. This chain links TRBV5-1 with TRBJ2-7; TRBD2 matches at 12 bases. The V segment lost 4 bases and the J segment 4 bases; nucleotides outside the gene matches: 12. This CDR3 has 17 amino acids. Germline-derived CDR1 and CDR2 are SGHRS and YFSETQ. The CDR3, as DNA: TGCGCCAGCAGCGGCGGGACTAGCGGGCCTCCAGTGTACGAGCAGTACTTC. Its protein product is CASSGGTSGPPVYEQYF.

The rearrangement links TRBV7-2 to TRBJ1-2, with D perhaps matching TRBD1 (5 bases). The germline V gene encodes CDR1 SGHTA and CDR2 FQGNSA. The CDR3 has 15 residues. V shed 8 bases and J shed 2 bases, with 18 bases lying between them. The CDR3 DNA reads as TGTGCCAGCCACACCGGGGGTGGGAGCAACTATGGCTACACCTTC. Translating gives CASHTGGGSNYGYTF.

The chain carries TRBV6-1 and TRBJ2-1, with 9 bases matching TRBD2. The CDR3 spans 14 residues. V lost 10 bases to trimming and J lost 5 bases; unmatched junction nucleotides: 9. Germline V CDR1 and CDR2: MNHNS, SASEGT. The DNA of the CDR3 is TGTGCCACCGGAGCGGGGGGATCCGACAATGAGCAGTTCTTC. Translation: CATGAGGSDNEQFF.

This chain joins TRBV5-6 and TRBJ1-3; D is unresolved. CDR3 size: 14 residues. The V gene's germline CDR1 is SGHDT and CDR2 YYEEEE. Trimming removed 8 bases from V and 0 bases from J, with 12 bases in between. CDR3 residues: CASSKVISGNTIYF. The CDR3, as DNA: TGTGCCAGTTCGAAGGTAATCTCTGGAAACACCATATATTTT. The whole variable domain, filled in from reference TRBV5-6 and TRBJ1-3, reads DAGVTQSPTHLIKTRGQQVTLRCSPKSGHDTVSWYQQALGQGPQFIFQYYEEEERQRGNFPDRFSGHQFPNYSSELNVNALLLGDSALYLCASSKVISGNTIYFGEGSWLTVV.

This clone was picked up one time. The gene calls are TRBV2 and TRBJ1-2; D gene unclear. The CDR3 loop spans 12 amino acids. The V gene's germline CDR1 is SNHLY and CDR2 FYNNEI. The germline V and J ends were trimmed by 4 bases and 4 bases, with 7 bases remaining between them. The CDR3, as DNA: TGTGCCAGCAGTGGACAATTCTATGGCTACACCTTC. Its translation: CASSGQFYGYTF. Complete variable domain (other parts from reference TRBV2 and TRBJ1-2): EPEVTQTPSHQVTQMGQEVILRCVPISNHLYFYWYRQILGQKVEFLVSFYNNEISEKSEIFDDQFSVERPDGSNFTLKIRSTKLEDSAMYFCASSGQFYGYTFGSGTRLTVV.

This clone was detected only once. The rearrangement joins TRBV21-1 to TRBJ2-1; whether TRBD2, the table's D call, matches the DNA was not checked. TRBV21-1 is labeled a pseudogene. This CDR3 region has 19 residues. The chain's CDR3 is CASSEKKTEVGLASNEQFF. Here the CDR3 DNA reads TGTGCCAGCAGCGAAAAAAAAACTGAGGTGGGACTAGCGTCCAATGAGCAGTTCTTC.

V gene TRBV7-3 combines with J gene TRBJ2-1; D unresolved. This CDR3 has 13 residues. V was shortened by 3 bases and J by 4 bases, with 7 bases between the two germline ends. The germline V gene has CDR1 SGHTA and CDR2 FQGTGA. CDR3 DNA: TGTGCCAGCAGCTTCGGAACTTACAATGAGCAGTTCTTC. Translating it yields CASSFGTYNEQFF.

The chain uses TRBV5-3 and TRBJ2-7, with 8 bases fitting TRBD2. TRBV5-3 belongs to the ORF category, with a function that is uncertain. This CDR3 region has 17 residues. V lost 0 bases to trimming and J lost 6 bases; unmatched junction nucleotides: 14. CDR3 in DNA: TGTGCCAGAAGCTTGGAAGTAGGGCGGGAGGTCCCTGGCGAGCAGTACTTC. Encoded protein: CARSLEVGREVPGEQYF.

V usage is TRBV15 and J usage is TRBJ2-2, with 9 bases lining up with TRBD1. CDR1 is LNHNV and CDR2 is YYDKDF in the germline V gene (reference sequence). The CDR3 contains 15 residues. V lost 3 bases to trimming and J lost 5 bases; unmatched junction nucleotides: 4. The CDR3 reads CATSRGQGRTGELFF. In DNA, the CDR3 is TGTGCCACCAGCAGGGGACAGGGAAGGACCGGGGAGCTGTTTTTT.